The 24 T cell receptor beta chains below were found in one sample sequenced in a study of T-cell memory formation after mild COVID-19. TCRdb re-called the 5' RACE reads through MiXCR, storing one row per CDR3 protein. Of about 45,000 distinct CDR3 sequences listed, 8.5% to 10% were seen once; the top ten hold roughly 10%. The sequenced material came from PBMCs or a T cell subset sorted from them (not recorded which). These receptor sequences come from an adult woman who had mild COVID-19 (a few samples of this study predate the infection). Cell type and time point are not known.

This clonotype was found a few times. This CDR3 is CASSHRTGLNTEAFF. The CDR3 nucleotides are TGTGCCAGCAGCCACCGGACAGGGCTGAACACTGAAGCTTTCTTT. The chain is built from TRBV7-8 and TRBJ1-1; 8 positions match TRBD1. The germline CDR1 and CDR2 sequences are SGHVS and FQNEAQ. The V and J ends lost 5 bases and 0 bases, in that order; junction bases with no gene match: 5. CDR3 length: 15 residues.

This clonotype appeared a few times. This chain uses TRBV6-2 or TRBV6-3 with TRBJ2-6, with D perhaps TRBD1 or TRBD2 (5 bases each). Germline V lookup: CDR1 MNHEY, CDR2 SVGEGT. The CDR3 runs to 15 residues. The V end lost 4 bases, the J end lost 0 bases, and 7 bases lay between the germline ends. The CDR3 reads CASSWDLSGANVLTF. The CDR3 DNA sequence: TGTGCCAGCAGTTGGGACCTCTCTGGGGCCAACGTCCTGACTTTC.

This chain uses TRBV6-2 or TRBV6-3 with TRBJ2-2; 15 bases fit TRBD2. The CDR3 is 20 amino acids. Germline assignment: CDR1 MNHEY and CDR2 SVGEGT. With 1 base clipped from V and 5 bases from J, the junction kept 11 bases outside the gene matches. For the CDR3, the DNA is TGTGCCAGCAGTTACTACGGACTAGCGGGAGGGCCGAGGGTTACCGGGGAGCTGTTTTTT. It yields the protein CASSYYGLAGGPRVTGELFF.

There are a few counts of this clonotype. The gene calls are TRBV15 and TRBJ2-1; TRBD2 matches 8 bases. This CDR3 comprises 14 residues. V lost 4 bases, J lost 7 bases, and 6 bases stayed unmatched. Germline CDR1 is LNHNV and CDR2 is YYDKDF (reference sequence). The CDR3 DNA reads TGTGCCACCAGCAAGCGGGAGTTCGGGAATGAGCAGTTCTTC. Translating it yields CATSKREFGNEQFF.

The rearrangement links TRBV20-1 to TRBJ1-2, with TRBD1 identical over 9 bases. The CDR3 loop spans 14 amino acids. V lost 5 bases to trimming and J lost 6 bases; unmatched junction nucleotides: 10. In germline, CDR1 is DFQATT, CDR2 SNEGSKA (reference sequence). CDR3 DNA sequence: TGCAGTGCTCTCAAACGGACAGGGGAGAATGGCTACACCTTC. Translation gives CSALKRTGENGYTF.

V and J are TRBV5-6 and TRBJ2-2; TRBD1 agrees at 9 bases. V dropped 5 bases and J dropped 4; count of bases not matched to a gene: 9. This CDR3 region has 16 residues. CDR1 and CDR2 (germline): SGHDT, YYEEEE. CDR3: CASRIGGQGLTGELFF. CDR3 DNA sequence: TGTGCCAGCAGAATAGGGGGACAGGGTCTCACCGGGGAGCTGTTTTTT.

Many counts were recorded for this clonotype. V usage is TRBV6-6 and J usage is TRBJ1-1; tentatively, D is TRBD1 (6 bases). The V end lost 4 bases, the J end lost 2 bases, and 11 bases lay between the germline ends. In germline, CDR1 is MNHNY, CDR2 SVGAGI (reference sequence). This CDR3 is built from 14 residues. CDR3 in amino acids: CASSLTGGNTEAFF. The CDR3 DNA sequence: TGTGCCAGCAGTTTGACAGGCGGCAACACTGAAGCTTTCTTT.

This clonotype was seen more than once but under ten times. Mismatch with germline at one junction end may stem from a read error. The J gene is TRBJ2-1, the V gene TRBV7-7, with D hard to call. The CDR3 is 13 amino acids. CDR1 SSHAT and CDR2 FNYEAQ come from the germline V gene (reference sequence). The CDR3 here is CASSLGGTNEQFF. For the CDR3, the DNA is TGTGCTAGCAGCTTAGGCGGTACCAATGAGCAGTTCTTC.

In its sample, this clonotype was seen many times. The chain combines TRBV27 with TRBJ2-7, with D perhaps TRBD2 (6 bases). Trimming cost V 3 bases and J 2 bases, with 14 bases left between them. Germline CDR1 reads MNHEY; CDR2 reads SMNVEV (reference sequence). This CDR3 has 15 amino acids. The DNA of the CDR3 is TGTGCCAGCAGTTTCGACCAGCGGGCTCCCTACGAGCAGTACTTC. Protein product: CASSFDQRAPYEQYF.

This chain joins TRBV5-1 and TRBJ2-3; 13 bases are shared with TRBD2. The CDR3 covers 16 residues. V lost 0 bases, J lost 3 bases, and 1 base stayed unmatched. CDR1 is SGHRS and CDR2 is YFSETQ in the germline V gene. The CDR3 DNA follows: TGCGCCAGCAGCTTGGGGACTAGCGGGGGAACAGATACGCAGTATTTT. This gives the protein CASSLGTSGGTDTQYF.

This clonotype was counted ten times or more. The chain joins TRBV6-2 or TRBV6-3 to TRBJ1-1; 7 bases fit TRBD1. There are 15 residues in the CDR3. Germline values: CDR1 MNHEY, CDR2 SVGEGT. After removal of 2 bases from V and 4 bases from J, the junction contained 7 bases not matched to a gene. CDR3 protein: CASSYVGTVLTEAFF. CDR3 DNA: TGTGCCAGCAGTTACGTGGGGACAGTTCTCACTGAAGCTTTCTTT.

There are a few counts of this clonotype. This rearrangement joins TRBV9 to TRBJ2-5; D gene ambiguous. Germline V gene lookup returns CDR1 SGDLS and CDR2 YYNGEE. The CDR3 is made up of 15 amino acids. Deletions cut 1 base from V and 5 bases from J, with 15 bases between. The CDR3 here is CASSVTTGSGETQYF. The CDR3 DNA sequence: TGTGCCAGCAGCGTAACGACCGGGTCCGGGGAGACCCAGTACTTC.

This clonotype is medium-sized within its sample. This sequence joins TRBV7-8 and TRBJ2-5; 7 nucleotides match TRBD1. The germline gives CDR1 SGHVS, CDR2 FQNEAQ. Germline trimming cut 4 bases from V and 3 bases from J; bases unmatched to any gene: 8. This CDR3 region has 15 residues. CDR3 nucleotides: TGTGCCAGCAGCTCCAGCAGGGGGTATGAAGAGACCCAGTACTTC. It encodes CASSSSRGYEETQYF.

This clonotype was counted a few times. This chain joins TRBV12-3 or TRBV12-4 and TRBJ1-2, with D perhaps matching TRBD1 (5 bases). This CDR3 is built from 13 residues. The ends were cut back, 6 bases at V and 6 bases at J, with 14 bases in the middle. The CDR3 here is CASSTGTHNGYTF. The DNA of the CDR3 is TGTGCCAGCAGCACTGGGACCCACAATGGCTACACCTTC.

The chain employs TRBV7-9 and TRBJ2-1; maybe TRBD1 (5 bases). V lost 1 base to trimming and J lost 8 bases, with 30 bases between them. The CDR3 contains 20 residues. Looked up from germline, CDR1 is SEHNR and CDR2 is FQNEAQ (reference sequence). As DNA, the CDR3 is TGTGCCAGCAGCTTAGTCGACCGACAGTGGGTCGGTGGGCGCCGCTATGAGCAGTTCTTC. Protein sequence: CASSLVDRQWVGGRRYEQFF.

CDR3 in DNA: TGCAGTGTTAGGACTAGCGGGAGGAACAATGAGCAGTTCTTC. Translating it yields CSVRTSGRNNEQFF. The chain uses TRBV20-1 and TRBJ2-1, with 14 positions matching TRBD2. The V gene's germline CDR1 is DFQATT and CDR2 SNEGSKA (reference sequence). V lost 7 bases to trimming and J lost 5 bases; unmatched junction nucleotides: 4. The CDR3 totals 14 residues.

The chain has TRBV20-1 and TRBJ1-5; the D is unclear. This CDR3 is 14 amino acids long. V lost 1 base to trimming and J lost 4 bases, with 11 bases between them. Germline V gene sequence: CDR1 DFQATT, CDR2 SNEGSKA (reference sequence). CDR3 residues: CSARGRARNQPQHF. The CDR3 DNA reads as TGCAGTGCTAGAGGGAGGGCACGTAATCAGCCCCAGCATTTT.

V is TRBV3-1 and J is TRBJ1-4; 7 nucleotides agree with TRBD1. The CDR3 has 15 residues. CDR1 and CDR2 (germline): LGHDT, YNNKEL (reference sequence). Losses at the gene ends were 5 bases for V and 3 bases for J; bases not matched to a gene: 6. CDR3 protein: CASSNRGQANEKLFF. The DNA for the CDR3 is TGTGCCAGCAGCAACCGAGGACAGGCTAATGAAAAACTGTTTTTT.

The rearrangement links TRBV14 to TRBJ1-1, with D possibly TRBD1 on 6 matching bases. V was shortened by 1 base and J by 0 bases, with 12 bases between the two germline ends. Germline V gene data show CDR1 as SGHDN and CDR2 as FVKESK. This CDR3 is built from 16 residues. The CDR3 coding sequence is TGTGCCAGCAGCCAAGCCCGGGGGCGGGTGAACACTGAAGCTTTCTTT. Translation: CASSQARGRVNTEAFF.

This clonotype was picked up a small number of times. The V gene is TRBV9, the J gene TRBJ1-3; TRBD1 aligns across 7 bases. J gave up 1 base and V 6 bases, and 7 bases lay outside the gene matches. The CDR3 sequence is 15 residues long. The germline CDR1 and CDR2 sequences are SGDLS and YYNGEE. Here the CDR3 reads CASTRDSLSGNTIYF. CDR3 DNA sequence: TGTGCCAGCACCCGGGACAGTCTTTCTGGAAACACCATATATTTT.

The chain uses TRBV12-3 or TRBV12-4 and TRBJ2-7, with 9 bases that match TRBD2. The V and J ends lost 6 bases and 7 bases, in that order; junction bases with no gene match: 7. The CDR3 is 13 amino acids. The CDR3 sequence is CASSPGLALEQYF. CDR3 in DNA: TGTGCCAGCAGCCCGGGACTAGCCCTTGAGCAGTACTTC.

There are a few counts of this clonotype. The gene calls are TRBV15 and TRBJ1-5; D is undetermined. This CDR3 spans 17 amino acids. In germline, CDR1 is LNHNV, CDR2 YYDKDF (reference sequence). V gave up 0 bases and J gave up 5 bases, with 17 bases separating them. The CDR3 coding sequence is TGTGCCACCAGCAGAGATCTATCGACGCGGGGTGATCAGCCCCAGCATTTT. Residues: CATSRDLSTRGDQPQHF.

This sequence joins TRBV5-4 and TRBJ1-1; 10 positions match TRBD1. Germline-derived CDR1 and CDR2 are SGHNT and YYREEE (reference sequence). Unmatched junction bases numbered 8, after V lost 5 bases and J lost 1 base. This CDR3 has 16 residues. The CDR3 loop reads CASRRGQGESNTEAFF. The CDR3 DNA reads TGTGCCAGCAGAAGAGGACAGGGGGAATCGAACACTGAAGCTTTCTTT.

In its sample, this clonotype was seen many times. The chain carries TRBV5-1 and TRBJ2-1; TRBD2 might be the D (5 bases). Trimming removed 4 bases from V and 5 bases from J, with 16 bases in between. The CDR3 has 15 amino acids. Germline assignment: CDR1 SGHRS and CDR2 YFSETQ. The CDR3 DNA reads as TGCGCCAGCAGCCCACGATGGACTCGCGACAATGAGCAGTTCTTC. Its protein product is CASSPRWTRDNEQFF.